This T cell receptor beta chain was sequenced in a study of T cell responses to AZD1222 COVID-19 vaccine. For the study at large: Second-dose timings of about 4 or about 12 weeks were pooled. General study points: Reports say nearly half of spike-specific TCRs go after unmutated variant regions. Compared with day 0, the breadth and depth of the Spike-specific TCR repertoire rose significantly after two doses of AZD1222. Only a handful of AZD1222 recipients tested seropositive at baseline.

Data came from immunoSEQ multiplex PCR; TCRdb stores just in-frame clones and leaves some out. The sample records some 150,000 clones, approximately 90% being singletons. This CDR3 has 14 amino acids. Germline trimming cut 5 bases from V and 7 bases from J; bases unmatched to any gene: 7. The germline gives CDR1 SGHVS, CDR2 FQNEAQ. With respect to this clone: Its specificity is not known.

Here the sequenced sample was peripheral blood, taken on day 0 of AZD1222 vaccination. This sequence joins TRBV7-8 and TRBJ2-1, with 8 bases identical to TRBD2. The receptor comes from an adult in good health. The CDR3 coding sequence is TGTGCCAGCAGCCAGTCGGGACTAGGGAATGAGCAGTTCTTC. The encoded protein is CASSQSGLGNEQFF.